The 6 T cell receptor beta chains below come from one sample, sequenced in a study of T-cell memory formation after mild COVID-19. In TCRdb, the 5' RACE reads were re-called with MiXCR into one record per CDR3 protein. The sample has 150,000 to 200,000 distinct CDR3 sequences; about a fifth are singletons. Material for sequencing was PBMCs or a T cell subset sorted from them (not recorded which). The receptors shown here come from an adult woman who had mild COVID-19 (a few samples of this study predate the infection). Cell type and time point are not known.

A few counts support this clonotype. The V call is TRBV7-2, the J call TRBJ1-1; D unclear. The CDR3 contains 15 residues. Trimming left V 1 base short and J 0 bases short, with 9 bases between. CDR1 SGHTA and CDR2 FQGNSA come from the germline V gene. As DNA, the CDR3 is TGTGCCAGCAGCTTAGACTCAGTGTTGAACACTGAAGCTTTCTTT. Protein sequence: CASSLDSVLNTEAFF.

This clonotype was found a few times. The gene calls are TRBV4-2 and TRBJ1-2, with a weak D call TRBD1 (5 bases). The CDR3 has 16 amino acids. V shed 0 bases and J shed 4 bases, with 15 bases lying between them. Germline CDR1 is LGHNA and CDR2 is YNFKEQ. DNA of the CDR3: TGTGCCAGCAGCCAAGATAGTGGGGCAGATGGCTATGGCTACACCTTC. As protein: CASSQDSGADGYGYTF.

The chain couples TRBV7-2 to TRBJ1-2; D is unclear. This CDR3 is built from 13 residues. V was trimmed by 5 bases and J by 3 bases, leaving 10 bases between them. In germline, CDR1 is SGHTA, CDR2 FQGNSA. The CDR3: CASSKRVDYGYTF. DNA for the CDR3: TGTGCCAGCAGCAAGAGGGTAGACTATGGCTACACCTTC.

Ten or more counts support this clonotype. The chain couples TRBV6-2 or TRBV6-3 to TRBJ2-7, with TRBD2 matching over 10 bases. Germline CDR1 is MNHEY and CDR2 is SVGEGT. The CDR3 is 15 residues long. The trim removed 6 bases at V and 0 bases at J, leaving 5 bases unmatched. The CDR3 here is CASSLTSGTSYEQYF. In DNA form, the CDR3 reads TGTGCCAGCAGCTTAACTAGCGGGACCTCCTACGAGCAGTACTTC.

This clonotype was seen only a few times. The chain couples TRBV27 to TRBJ2-2; the D call may be TRBD1 or TRBD2 (6 bases each). The V end lost 6 bases, the J end lost 0 bases, and 17 bases lay between the germline ends. CDR3 length equals 17 residues. Germline loops: CDR1 MNHEY, CDR2 SMNVEV (reference sequence). The DNA for the CDR3 is TGTGCCAGCAGGGGGGCTGGAGGGCGGGCGAACACCGGGGAGCTGTTTTTT. Encoded protein: CASRGAGGRANTGELFF.

The gene calls are TRBV7-3 and TRBJ2-7; possibly TRBD1 for D (6 bases). The CDR3 runs 14 residues. Germline CDR1 is SGHTA and CDR2 is FQGTGA. V was trimmed by 5 bases and J by 0 bases, leaving 11 bases between them. CDR3 amino acids: CASSPSGDSYEQYF. The CDR3 coding sequence is TGTGCCAGCAGCCCATCAGGGGACTCCTACGAGCAGTACTTC.